These T cell receptor beta chains were read from a single sample in a study of blood T cell repertoires in COVID-19. Repertoires were generated with immunoSEQ multiplex PCR, while TCRdb's copy carries only in-frame clones and drops some. Among over 250,000 clones, around 80% were seen once, and the ten largest hold about 5%. The sample taken for sequencing was PBMCs or T cells enriched from blood (not recorded which). These receptors originate from a man aged 40-49 years who had been exposed to COVID-19. CDR3s include the opening cysteine and the closing phenylalanine or tryptophan. The D gene is left open where the match is weak. Clone size is not always given. Where it is, it says once, few, many or a class for expanded clones.

clone_size: many; j_call: TRBJ1-2; v_call: TRBV19; d_call: NA; cdr3_aa: CASAQTFYGYTF; cdr3_nt: TGTGCCAGTGCACAAACCTTCTATGGCTACACCTTC
clone_size: NA; j_call: TRBJ2-3; v_call: TRBV6-5; d_call: NA; cdr3_aa: CASSSEAAGSDTQYF; cdr3_nt: TGTGCCAGCAGTTCCGAAGCGGCGGGTTCGGATACGCAGTATTTT
clone_size: NA; j_call: TRBJ2-1; v_call: TRBV6-5; d_call: NA; cdr3_aa: CASKGRGSDLNEQFF; cdr3_nt: TGTGCCAGCAAAGGGAGGGGGAGTGATTTAAATGAGCAGTTCTTC
clone_size: NA; j_call: TRBJ1-5; v_call: TRBV6-5; d_call: NA; cdr3_aa: CASRPKQRNQPQHF; cdr3_nt: TGTGCCAGCAGACCAAAACAGAGAAATCAGCCCCAGCATTTT
clone_size: NA; j_call: TRBJ2-1; v_call: TRBV11-3; d_call: TRBD2; cdr3_aa: CASSSEAGSYNEQFF; cdr3_nt: TGTGCCAGCAGCTCTGAAGCGGGATCCTACAATGAGCAGTTCTTC
clone_size: NA; j_call: TRBJ1-1; v_call: TRBV12-5; d_call: NA; cdr3_aa: CASGAGQSLNTEAFF; cdr3_nt: TGTGCTAGTGGCGCCGGACAGAGCTTGAACACTGAAGCTTTCTTT
clone_size: NA; j_call: TRBJ1-2; v_call: TRBV19; d_call: TRBD1; cdr3_aa: CASSADRGRSYGYTF; cdr3_nt: TGTGCCAGTAGTGCAGACAGGGGGCGCAGCTATGGCTACACCTTC
clone_size: NA; j_call: TRBJ2-5; v_call: TRBV7-3; d_call: TRBD2; cdr3_aa: CASSQLAGQETQYF; cdr3_nt: TGTGCCAGCAGCCAACTAGCGGGGCAAGAGACCCAGTACTTC
clone_size: NA; j_call: TRBJ1-6; v_call: TRBV18; d_call: NA; cdr3_aa: CASSPPGDSPLHF; cdr3_nt: TGTGCCAGCTCACCACCCGGGGATTCACCCCTCCACTTT
clone_size: NA; j_call: TRBJ1-2; v_call: TRBV3-1/TRBV3-2; d_call: NA; cdr3_aa: CASSPAGGKGGYTF; cdr3_nt: TGTGCCAGCAGCCCAGCGGGGGGGAAGGGTGGCTACACCTTC
clone_size: NA; j_call: TRBJ1-1; v_call: TRBV6-5; d_call: TRBD1; cdr3_aa: CASVQGALEAFF; cdr3_nt: TGTGCCAGCGTCCAGGGGGCGTTGGAAGCTTTCTTT
clone_size: NA; j_call: TRBJ2-3; v_call: TRBV14; d_call: TRBD2; cdr3_aa: CASSPGRALGTDTQYF; cdr3_nt: TGTGCCAGCAGCCCCGGGAGGGCCCTCGGGACAGATACGCAGTATTTT
clone_size: NA; j_call: TRBJ2-1; v_call: TRBV11-2; d_call: TRBD2; cdr3_aa: CASSLGGGPYNEQFF; cdr3_nt: TGTGCCAGCAGCTTAGGCGGGGGGCCCTACAATGAGCAGTTCTTC
clone_size: NA; j_call: TRBJ2-7; v_call: TRBV7-2; d_call: NA; cdr3_aa: CASSLGTGVIYEQYF; cdr3_nt: TGTGCCAGCAGCTTAGGCACAGGCGTAATCTACGAGCAGTACTTC
clone_size: NA; j_call: TRBJ2-3; v_call: TRBV10-3; d_call: TRBD2; cdr3_aa: CAITSGSTDTQYF; cdr3_nt: TGTGCCATCACTAGCGGTAGCACAGATACGCAGTATTTT
clone_size: NA; j_call: TRBJ1-4; v_call: TRBV30; d_call: NA; cdr3_aa: CAWADTVEKLFF; cdr3_nt: TGTGCCTGGGCGGACACAGTTGAAAAACTGTTTTTT
clone_size: NA; j_call: TRBJ1-6; v_call: TRBV4-1; d_call: TRBD1; cdr3_aa: CASSPPVGGVSPLHF; cdr3_nt: TGCGCCAGCAGCCCACCTGTAGGGGGCGTCTCACCCCTCCACTTT
clone_size: few; j_call: TRBJ2-2; v_call: TRBV3-1/TRBV3-2; d_call: TRBD1; cdr3_aa: CASSQRQGGSGELFF; cdr3_nt: TGTGCCAGCAGCCAAAGACAGGGGGGTTCCGGGGAGCTGTTTTTT
clone_size: NA; j_call: TRBJ1-1; v_call: TRBV18; d_call: NA; cdr3_aa: CASSPTFSRGDSEAFF; cdr3_nt: TGTGCCAGCTCACCTACTTTTTCCAGGGGAGACTCTGAAGCTTTCTTT
clone_size: NA; j_call: TRBJ2-1; v_call: TRBV4-1; d_call: TRBD1; cdr3_aa: CASSQVGDSNNEQFF; cdr3_nt: TGCGCCAGCAGCCAAGTTGGGGACAGCAACAATGAGCAGTTCTTC
clone_size: NA; j_call: TRBJ2-7; v_call: TRBV9; d_call: TRBD2; cdr3_aa: CASSPSFGRGDSYEQYF; cdr3_nt: TGTGCCAGCAGCCCCAGTTTCGGGCGGGGGGACTCCTACGAGCAGTACTTC
clone_size: NA; j_call: TRBJ2-3; v_call: TRBV6-5; d_call: NA; cdr3_aa: CASSLGGYTDTQYF; cdr3_nt: TGTGCCAGCAGCTTAGGCGGATACACAGATACGCAGTATTTT
clone_size: NA; j_call: TRBJ1-3; v_call: TRBV3-1/TRBV3-2; d_call: NA; cdr3_aa: CASSQTPTGGNTIYF; cdr3_nt: TGTGCCAGCAGCCAGACTCCGACCGGGGGAAACACCATATATTTT
clone_size: NA; j_call: TRBJ2-7; v_call: TRBV7-3; d_call: TRBD2; cdr3_aa: CASSASGGYEQYF; cdr3_nt: TGTGCCAGCAGCGCCTCGGGGGGATACGAGCAGTACTTC
clone_size: NA; j_call: TRBJ2-3; v_call: TRBV6-1; d_call: NA; cdr3_aa: CASSESRVPDTQYF; cdr3_nt: TGTGCCAGCAGTGAGTCCAGGGTTCCAGATACGCAGTATTTT
clone_size: NA; j_call: TRBJ2-7; v_call: TRBV9; d_call: NA; cdr3_aa: CASSVSPGYEQYF; cdr3_nt: TGTGCCAGCAGCGTTTCGCCGGGCTACGAGCAGTACTTC
clone_size: once; j_call: TRBJ2-3; v_call: TRBV28; d_call: NA; cdr3_aa: CASSSLRGISTDTQYF; cdr3_nt: TGTGCCAGCAGTTCCCTTCGGGGGATCAGCACAGATACGCAGTATTTT
clone_size: NA; j_call: TRBJ2-7; v_call: TRBV5-4; d_call: TRBD1; cdr3_aa: CASSLTGGDEQYF; cdr3_nt: TGTGCCAGCAGCTTAACAGGGGGCGACGAGCAGTACTTC
clone_size: NA; j_call: TRBJ1-5; v_call: TRBV5-1; d_call: NA; cdr3_aa: CASSYSGSDQPQHF; cdr3_nt: TGCGCCAGCAGCTACTCAGGGTCAGATCAGCCCCAGCATTTT
clone_size: NA; j_call: TRBJ1-1; v_call: TRBV10-2; d_call: NA; cdr3_aa: CASSEGRGAGRAFF; cdr3_nt: TGCGCCAGCAGTGAGGGGCGGGGTGCGGGTCGAGCTTTCTTT
clone_size: NA; j_call: TRBJ1-3; v_call: TRBV6-1; d_call: NA; cdr3_aa: CASSEGQSEYGNTIYF; cdr3_nt: TGTGCCAGCAGTGAAGGCCAGTCCGAATACGGAAACACCATATATTTT
clone_size: few; j_call: TRBJ1-2; v_call: TRBV25-1; d_call: TRBD1; cdr3_aa: CASSGAGGFYGYTF; cdr3_nt: TGTGCCAGCAGTGGTGCAGGGGGCTTCTATGGCTACACCTTC
clone_size: NA; j_call: TRBJ1-2; v_call: TRBV6-5; d_call: TRBD1; cdr3_aa: CASNDRGRNYGYTF; cdr3_nt: TGTGCCAGCAACGACAGGGGTCGCAACTATGGCTACACCTTC
clone_size: many; j_call: TRBJ2-1; v_call: TRBV19; d_call: NA; cdr3_aa: CASRDATIPSYNEQFF; cdr3_nt: TGTGCCAGTAGGGATGCGACTATCCCATCCTACAATGAGCAGTTCTTC
clone_size: NA; j_call: TRBJ2-7; v_call: TRBV10-3; d_call: NA; cdr3_aa: CAITKGPGTYEQYF; cdr3_nt: TGTGCCATCACGAAGGGCCCCGGGACCTACGAGCAGTACTTC
clone_size: once; j_call: TRBJ1-1; v_call: TRBV28; d_call: NA; cdr3_aa: CASSLAEGVNTEAFF; cdr3_nt: TGTGCCAGCAGTTTAGCTGAGGGGGTGAACACTGAAGCTTTCTTT
clone_size: NA; j_call: TRBJ1-3; v_call: TRBV5-8; d_call: TRBD1; cdr3_aa: CASSRQGFGIGTIYF; cdr3_nt: TGTGCCAGCAGCCGACAGGGTTTCGGCATCGGCACCATATATTTT
clone_size: NA; j_call: TRBJ2-7; v_call: TRBV7-6; d_call: NA; cdr3_aa: CASSLTTGQSYEQYF; cdr3_nt: TGTGCCAGCAGCTTAACGACAGGTCAATCCTACGAGCAGTACTTC
clone_size: NA; j_call: TRBJ2-1; v_call: TRBV7-9; d_call: TRBD2; cdr3_aa: CASSLAGGEGFF; cdr3_nt: TGTGCCAGCAGCTTGGCCGGAGGGGAGGGGTTCTTC
clone_size: NA; j_call: TRBJ1-1; v_call: TRBV6-2/TRBV6-3; d_call: NA; cdr3_aa: CASSYLSSTEAFF; cdr3_nt: TGTGCCAGCAGTTATTTGAGTAGCACTGAAGCTTTCTTT